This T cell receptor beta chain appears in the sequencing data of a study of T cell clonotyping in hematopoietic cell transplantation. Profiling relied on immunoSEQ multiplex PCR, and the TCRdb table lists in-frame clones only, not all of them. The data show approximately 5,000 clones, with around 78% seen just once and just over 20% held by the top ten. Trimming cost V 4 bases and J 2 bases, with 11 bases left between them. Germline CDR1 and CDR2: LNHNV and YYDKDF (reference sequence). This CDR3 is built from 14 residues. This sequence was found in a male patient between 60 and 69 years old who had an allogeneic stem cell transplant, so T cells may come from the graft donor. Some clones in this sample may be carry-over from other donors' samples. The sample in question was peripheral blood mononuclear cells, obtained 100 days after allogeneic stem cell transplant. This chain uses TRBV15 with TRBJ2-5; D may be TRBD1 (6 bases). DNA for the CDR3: TGTGCCACCAGCATTGGGACACGACAAGAGACCCAGTACTTC. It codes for CATSIGTRQETQYF.